The sample holds many counts of the clone carrying this T cell receptor beta chain. Its antigen is still unknown. The data were obtained in a study of Graves' ophthalmopathy and Graves' hyperthyroidism. Other autoimmune diseases, uncontrolled infections, pregnancy and lactation each led to patient exclusion. Clinical symptoms, serum thyroxine, TRAb, thyroid ultrasound and orbital computed tomography were relied on for diagnosis. From RNA, the CDR3 regions of TCR beta chains were amplified and sequenced. The workflow started with a first-round RT-PCR run with HTBI primers and then moved on to a second-round multiplex PCR. TCRdb re-derived calls from the multiplex PCR reads in MiXCR, one entry per CDR3 protein. The sample holds about 500,000 distinct CDR3 sequences, 13% to 15% seen once. CDR1 KGHDR and CDR2 SFDVKD come from the germline V gene. Unmatched junction bases numbered 4, after V lost 3 bases and J lost 7 bases. The CDR3 runs to 13 residues.

General study findings and limits: Blood samples also showed most expanded thyroid clonotypes exceeding 0.001 frequency. Classification of ophthalmopathy versus stable hyperthyroidism by a 13-signature model yielded 85% to 90% sensitivity and roughly 81% specificity.

Sequencing was done on a sample of blood. The chain carries TRBV24-1 and TRBJ2-5; 7 nucleotides align to TRBD1. The sequence derives from a woman aged 25 to 45 with Graves' ophthalmopathy. For the CDR3, the DNA is TGTGCCACCAGTGATGATTACAGGGGGACCCAGTACTTC. Protein sequence: CATSDDYRGTQYF.